The rows below give T cell receptor beta chains drawn from one sample of a study of blood T cells in healthy people across ages. MiXCR, run by TCRdb on the 5' RACE reads, gives a single entry per CDR3 protein. The data hold approximately 1,000,000 distinct CDR3 sequences, with around two fifths observed a single time. Sequencing input: blood. Receptors were obtained from a man younger than 30 in good health. Each CDR3 is given with its conserved first and last residue. D genes are given only for firm matches. The size of a clone is reported for some rows only, either as once, few or many, or as a class for expanded clones.

v_call: TRBV20-1; clone_size: once; d_call: TRBD2; j_call: TRBJ2-7; cdr3_aa: CSAREGSGGSKGDEQYF; cdr3_nt: TGCAGTGCTAGAGAAGGTAGCGGGGGGTCGAAGGGGGACGAGCAGTACTTC
v_call: TRBV6-2/TRBV6-3; clone_size: NA; d_call: TRBD1; j_call: TRBJ2-3; cdr3_aa: CASSYTYRGADTQYF; cdr3_nt: TGTGCCAGCAGTTACACCTACAGGGGTGCAGATACGCAGTATTTT
v_call: TRBV10-3; clone_size: few; d_call: NA; j_call: TRBJ1-5; cdr3_aa: CAISESWGGGGNQPQHF; cdr3_nt: TGTGCCATCAGTGAGTCGTGGGGAGGAGGTGGCAATCAGCCCCAGCATTTT
v_call: TRBV5-1; clone_size: few; d_call: TRBD1; j_call: TRBJ2-3; cdr3_aa: CASRPTGADTQYF; cdr3_nt: TGCGCCAGCAGACCTACAGGGGCAGATACGCAGTATTTT
v_call: TRBV6-4; clone_size: NA; d_call: TRBD1; j_call: TRBJ1-3; cdr3_aa: CARDGTGGFAGNTIYF; cdr3_nt: TGTGCCAGGGACGGGACAGGGGGCTTCGCTGGAAACACCATATATTTT
v_call: TRBV18; clone_size: NA; d_call: TRBD1; j_call: TRBJ2-7; cdr3_aa: CASSGLGQSSYEQYF; cdr3_nt: TGTGCCAGCTCAGGGTTGGGACAGAGCTCCTACGAGCAGTACTTC
v_call: TRBV2; clone_size: NA; d_call: TRBD1; j_call: TRBJ2-1; cdr3_aa: CASKTGDSSYNEQFF; cdr3_nt: TGTGCCAGCAAGACAGGGGATAGCTCCTACAATGAGCAGTTCTTC
v_call: TRBV28; clone_size: NA; d_call: TRBD1; j_call: TRBJ1-1; cdr3_aa: CASSGQGGLGFRTEAFF; cdr3_nt: TGTGCCAGCAGCGGCCAGGGGGGCCTAGGGTTTAGGACTGAAGCTTTCTTT
v_call: TRBV4-2; clone_size: NA; d_call: NA; j_call: TRBJ1-5; cdr3_aa: CASSQAWGDQPQHF; cdr3_nt: TGTGCCAGCAGCCAAGCTTGGGGGGATCAGCCCCAGCATTTT
v_call: TRBV14; clone_size: few; d_call: NA; j_call: TRBJ1-1; cdr3_aa: CASSRSGWEGEAFF; cdr3_nt: TGTGCCAGCAGCCGTTCCGGATGGGAGGGTGAAGCTTTCTTT
v_call: TRBV7-9; clone_size: NA; d_call: NA; j_call: TRBJ1-1; cdr3_aa: CASSPGGRLVNTEAFF; cdr3_nt: TGTGCCAGCAGCCCGGGGGGCCGGTTGGTGAACACTGAAGCTTTCTTT
v_call: TRBV20-1; clone_size: few; d_call: TRBD2; j_call: TRBJ2-3; cdr3_aa: CSARTSGGAMRGTDTQYF; cdr3_nt: TGCAGTGCTAGGACTAGCGGGGGGGCAATGCGTGGCACAGATACGCAGTATTTT
v_call: TRBV4-2; clone_size: few; d_call: TRBD1; j_call: TRBJ2-3; cdr3_aa: CASSLRDRGQGDTQYF; cdr3_nt: TGTGCCAGCAGCCTCCGGGACAGGGGACAGGGAGATACGCAGTATTTT
v_call: TRBV15; clone_size: few; d_call: NA; j_call: TRBJ2-7; cdr3_aa: CATSRPDIYEQYF; cdr3_nt: TGTGCCACCAGCAGGCCGGACATCTACGAGCAGTACTTC
v_call: TRBV6-2/TRBV6-3; clone_size: NA; d_call: NA; j_call: TRBJ1-6; cdr3_aa: CASTLNVGSPLRF; cdr3_nt: TGTGCCAGCACTCTGAATGTGGGTTCACCCCTCCGCTTT
v_call: TRBV4-1; clone_size: NA; d_call: NA; j_call: TRBJ2-2; cdr3_aa: CASSQNLAGATNTGELFF; cdr3_nt: TGCGCCAGCAGCCAAAATCTGGCAGGGGCTACGAACACCGGGGAGCTGTTTTTT
v_call: TRBV6-1; clone_size: NA; d_call: NA; j_call: TRBJ2-7; cdr3_aa: CASSERASSYNEQYF; cdr3_nt: TGTGCCAGCAGTGAAAGGGCGAGCTCCTACAATGAGCAGTACTTC
v_call: TRBV4-1; clone_size: NA; d_call: NA; j_call: TRBJ2-3; cdr3_aa: CASSQEAGVPTDTQYF; cdr3_nt: TGCGCCAGCAGCCAAGAGGCAGGGGTCCCCACAGATACGCAGTATTTT
v_call: TRBV7-2; clone_size: NA; d_call: NA; j_call: TRBJ2-3; cdr3_aa: CASSAQGAFGTDTQYF; cdr3_nt: TGTGCCAGCAGCGCCCAGGGAGCTTTCGGCACAGATACGCAGTATTTT
v_call: TRBV20-1; clone_size: NA; d_call: NA; j_call: TRBJ1-4; cdr3_aa: CSADGSATNEKLFF; cdr3_nt: TGCAGTGCGGATGGGAGTGCAACTAATGAAAAACTGTTTTTT
v_call: TRBV10-3; clone_size: few; d_call: NA; j_call: TRBJ2-6; cdr3_aa: CAIGSGGSGANVLTF; cdr3_nt: TGTGCCATCGGAAGTGGGGGCTCTGGGGCCAACGTCCTGACTTTC
v_call: TRBV28; clone_size: NA; d_call: NA; j_call: TRBJ1-5; cdr3_aa: CASSSGSYNQPQHF; cdr3_nt: TGTGCCAGCAGTTCGGGAAGTTACAATCAGCCCCAGCATTTT
v_call: TRBV3-1; clone_size: many; d_call: NA; j_call: TRBJ2-3; cdr3_aa: CASSQDMPSGTQYF; cdr3_nt: TGTGCCAGCAGCCAAGATATGCCCTCGGGTACGCAGTATTTT
v_call: TRBV9; clone_size: NA; d_call: TRBD1; j_call: TRBJ2-7; cdr3_aa: CASSVSGVGQASYEQYF; cdr3_nt: TGTGCCAGCAGCGTCTCAGGGGTCGGACAGGCCTCCTACGAGCAGTACTTC